This T cell receptor (beta chain) comes out of a study of beta chain features in type 1 diabetes. Study-wide results and limits: Type 1 diabetes patients had TCRB CDR3s that were shorter (moderately but significantly so) in all four CD4+ subsets. Relative to healthy donors, patients appeared to have naive, central memory and Treg TCRB repertoires that were more similar.

This clone appeared once. Its antigen is unknown. Germline assignment: CDR1 SGHTA and CDR2 FQGNSA. Unmatched junction bases numbered 11, after V lost 3 bases and J lost 7 bases. CDR3 length: 16 amino acids. Reverse transcribing all isolated RNA meant expressed TCRB transcripts were sequenced. This table comes from immunoSEQ multiplex PCR, and its TCRdb copy is limited to in-frame clones, with some not included. The sample shows roughly 51,000 clones, 52% of them seen only once. Sort purity for all populations was recorded as exceeding 98%. The sample taken for sequencing was Tregs from blood. This chain joins TRBV7-2 and TRBJ1-5, with TRBD1 matching over 8 bases. The receptor was isolated from a woman aged 40 to 50 with type 1 diabetes. This CDR3 is CASSLGGGTGIQPQHF. Here the CDR3 DNA reads TGTGCCAGCAGCTTGGGTGGGGGGACAGGAATCCAGCCCCAGCATTTT.